These 18 T cell receptor beta chains were all obtained from the same sample, sequenced in a study of OX40 agonist ivuxolimab in advanced cancers. TCRdb's copy holds only in-frame clones and misses some; the assay was immunoSEQ multiplex PCR. The table records about 55,000 clones, roughly 80% of them present only once. The sequenced sample was CD4+ or CD8+ T cells sorted from blood, obtained in a trial of the OX40 agonist ivuxolimab. These TCRs come from an adult with an advanced solid tumor such as melanoma, head and neck, liver or kidney cancer.

This clone was counted a single time. The chain recombines TRBV2 with TRBJ2-1, with 7 bases aligning to TRBD2. Germline V gives CDR1 SNHLY, CDR2 FYNNEI. V shed 8 bases and J 9 bases; nucleotides not matched to a gene: 13. There are 14 residues in the CDR3. The CDR3 spells CASQREGGSIEQFF. The CDR3 coding sequence is TGTGCCAGCCAGAGGGAGGGAGGATCCATTGAGCAGTTCTTC.

This chain connects TRBV4-2 to TRBJ2-4; a possible D gene is TRBD2 (6 bases). CDR1 is LGHNA and CDR2 is YNFKEQ in the germline V gene. The CDR3 consists of 16 residues. V lost 1 base and J 1 base, leaving 11 bases between the germline ends. The CDR3 nucleotides read TGTGCCAGCAGCCAAGTGGGGGGTAAGGCCAAAAACATTCAGTACTTC. Translated, it gives CASSQVGGKAKNIQYF.

The genes are TRBV11-3 and TRBJ2-7; TRBD1 aligns across 11 bases. The germline V gene has CDR1 SGHNT and CDR2 YENEEA. The J segment lost 5 bases and the V segment lost 5 bases, leaving 5 bases of the junction unmatched. CDR3 length: 14 amino acids. In DNA, the CDR3 is TGTGCCAGCAGCCAAGGACAGGGGGCGAACGAGCAGTACTTC. Its translation is CASSQGQGANEQYF.

The chain recombines TRBV28 with TRBJ2-7; 10 bases agree with TRBD1. Germline CDR1 MDHEN, CDR2 SYDVKM. This CDR3 region has 15 residues. After removal of 5 bases from V and 3 bases from J, the junction contained 7 bases not matched to a gene. The CDR3 is CASSLPGQGNYEQYF. For the CDR3, the DNA is TGTGCCAGCAGTCTCCCGGGACAGGGGAACTACGAGCAGTACTTC. Full variable domain (rest looked up from reference TRBV28 and TRBJ2-7): DVKVTQSSRYLVKRTGEKVFLECVQDMDHENMFWYRQDPGLGLRLIYFSYDVKMKEKGDIPEGYSVSREKKERFSLILESASTNQTSMYLCASSLPGQGNYEQYFGPGTRLTVT.

The chain employs TRBV4-3 and TRBJ1-4, with unresolved D. CDR1 LGHNA and CDR2 YSLEER come from the germline V gene. V lost 4 bases, J lost 4 bases, and 13 bases lay in between. CDR3 size: 15 residues. CDR3 nucleotide sequence: TGCGCCAGCAGCCGCGGACGGAGTAGTAATGAAAAACTGTTTTTT. This encodes CASSRGRSSNEKLFF.

The rearrangement joins TRBV6-5 to TRBJ2-7; D is unclear. The germline V gene encodes CDR1 MNHEY and CDR2 SVGAGI. The CDR3 consists of 15 residues. V lost 0 bases and J lost 3, with 12 bases in between. The CDR3 bases are TGTGCCAGCAGTTACTCGTGGGGTCAAGGCTACGAGCAGTACTTC. Protein sequence: CASSYSWGQGYEQYF.

J is TRBJ2-1 and V is TRBV19; the match to TRBD1 covers 8 bases. The CDR3 consists of 16 residues. Trimming at V came to 4 bases and at J to 2 bases, leaving 7 bases not matched to a gene. CDR1 and CDR2 from the germline V gene are LNHDA and SQIVND (reference sequence). CDR3 in amino acids: CASSTDQGAAYNEQFF. The CDR3 nucleotides are TGTGCCAGTAGTACTGATCAGGGGGCGGCCTACAATGAGCAGTTCTTC.

This chain joins TRBV6-5 and TRBJ2-1; D is possibly TRBD1 or TRBD2 (6 bases each). The CDR3 is 14 amino acids. V lost 4 bases, J lost 5 bases, and 12 bases lay in between. Per the germline V gene, CDR1 is MNHEY and CDR2 is SVGAGI. Written as DNA, the CDR3 is TGTGCCAGCAGTTCATGGGGGGCCGACAATGAGCAGTTCTTC. Its translation is CASSSWGADNEQFF.

This clone was observed a handful of times. The V and J genes are TRBV5-8 and TRBJ1-6; D remains unclear. The V end lost 5 bases, the J end lost 9 bases, and 15 bases lay between the germline ends. This CDR3 has 14 residues. Germline V gene sequence: CDR1 SGHTS, CDR2 YDEGEE. This CDR3 is CASRGWARGSPLHF. In DNA form, the CDR3 reads TGTGCCAGCAGGGGTTGGGCCCGTGGTTCACCCCTCCACTTT.

The chain employs TRBV7-2 and TRBJ2-3; D gene ambiguous. The V gene's germline CDR1 is SGHTA and CDR2 FQGNSA. Between the trimmed V and J ends, which lost 5 bases and 2 bases, there was a span of 8 bases. The CDR3 is 13 amino acids. The DNA of the CDR3 is TGTGCCAGCAGCCAAGACAACACAGATACGCAGTATTTT. This encodes CASSQDNTDTQYF. The complete variable domain, with remaining parts taken from reference TRBV7-2 and TRBJ2-3, reads GAGVSQSPSNKVTEKGKDVELRCDPISGHTALYWYRQSLGQGLEFLIYFQGNSAPDKSGLPSDRFSAERTGGSVSTLTIQRTQQEDSAVYLCASSQDNTDTQYFGPGTRLTVL.

This chain uses TRBV2 with TRBJ2-5, with D tentatively TRBD2 (6 bases). This CDR3 has 11 amino acids. Germline V gene lookup returns CDR1 SNHLY and CDR2 FYNNEI. Trimming stripped 6 bases from V and 7 bases from J, with 9 bases between. CDR3: CASSDGGTQYF. The CDR3 coding sequence is TGTGCCAGCAGCGACGGGGGGACCCAGTACTTC.

The chain uses TRBV28 and TRBJ1-2; D call uncertain. Germline V lookup: CDR1 MDHEN, CDR2 SYDVKM. This CDR3 is 12 amino acids long. V lost 0 bases and J lost 4, with 3 bases in between. The chain's CDR3 is CASSLWTYGYTF. The CDR3 DNA reads as TGTGCCAGCAGTTTATGGACCTATGGCTACACCTTC.

The sample holds one count of this clone. This chain uses TRBV9 with TRBJ1-6; D gene ambiguous. The CDR3 totals 16 residues. The V gene lost 2 bases and the J gene lost 0 bases, with 9 bases spanning the gap. Germline loops: CDR1 SGDLS, CDR2 YYNGEE. The DNA for the CDR3 is TGTGCCAGCAGCGTGGCCGAGGGCTCCTATAATTCACCCCTCCACTTT. Protein sequence: CASSVAEGSYNSPLHF.

Written as DNA, the CDR3 is TGTGCCTCGACCGGGCGGGGTCCCACAGATACGCAGTATTTT. This translates into CASTGRGPTDTQYF. J is TRBJ2-3 and V is TRBV30; weak D call: TRBD2 (6 bases). Germline assignment: CDR1 GTSNPN and CDR2 SVGIG (reference sequence). The CDR3 has 14 amino acids. The V end lost 7 bases, the J end lost 2 bases, and 16 bases lay between the germline ends. Using reference TRBV30 and TRBJ2-3 for the parts outside the CDR3, the full variable domain is SQTIHQWPATLVQPVGSPLSLECTVEGTSNPNLYWYRQAAGRGLQLLFYSVGIGQISSEVPQNLSASRPQDRQFILSSKKLLLSDSGFYLCASTGRGPTDTQYFGPGTRLTVL.

The chain employs TRBV5-6 and TRBJ1-4, with D possibly TRBD1 on 6 matching bases. The CDR3 length is 16 residues. The V and J ends lost 5 bases and 5 bases respectively, with 19 bases between them. CDR1 SGHDT and CDR2 YYEEEE come from the germline V gene. This CDR3 is CASRDTGIRVNEKLFF. The CDR3 region has the DNA TGTGCCAGCAGAGATACAGGGATTAGGGTAAATGAAAAACTGTTTTTT.

The CDR3 region is CASSPGQYNQPQHF. The CDR3 DNA is TGTGCCAGCAGCCCAGGGCAGTACAATCAGCCCCAGCATTTT. The chain joins TRBV7-9 to TRBJ1-5, with a possible D match to TRBD1 (5 bases). Germline CDR1 and CDR2: SEHNR and FQNEAQ (reference sequence). Trimming took off 5 bases at V and 3 bases at J, with 11 bases between the two ends. The length of the CDR3 is 14 residues.

This clone was counted a single time. V is TRBV11-3 and J is TRBJ1-1, with TRBD1 as a possible D gene (5 bases). V lost 0 bases to trimming and J lost 9 bases, with 14 bases between them. This CDR3 is built from 14 residues. The germline V gene has CDR1 SGHNT and CDR2 YENEEA. CDR3 DNA: TGTGCCAGCAGCTTAGAAGGGGCTGGTCAAAAAGCTTTCTTT. It codes for CASSLEGAGQKAFF.

In its sample, this clone was seen once. This rearrangement joins TRBV6-1 to TRBJ2-7; no clear D gene. This CDR3 contains 12 residues. V lost 8 bases and J 3 bases, leaving 11 bases between the germline ends. The germline CDR1 and CDR2 sequences are MNHNS and SASEGT. DNA of the CDR3: TGTGCCAGCTTGGAACAGAGCTACGAGCAGTACTTC. Translation: CASLEQSYEQYF.